This T cell receptor beta chain was profiled in a study of T cell changes during pregnancy in multiple sclerosis. Sequencing used immunoSEQ multiplex PCR; TCRdb keeps in-frame clones, though not all of them. This table has approximately 70,000 clones, around 92% appearing once. This TCR derives from a female donor in good health, enrolled as a control in a pregnancy study. The sequencing here drew on peripheral blood, taken in the first trimester of pregnancy.

The DNA of the CDR3 is TGCGCCAGCAGCTTGGGGACAGGGGTCAGCTATGGCTACACCTTC. Its translation is CASSLGTGVSYGYTF. This rearrangement joins TRBV5-1 to TRBJ1-2; TRBD1 matches 9 bases. The CDR3 is 15 amino acids. Germline V CDR1 and CDR2: SGHRS, YFSETQ. V dropped 0 bases and J dropped 4; count of bases not matched to a gene: 4. The entire variable domain, with the rest obtained from reference TRBV5-1 and TRBJ1-2, is as follows: KAGVTQTPRYLIKTRGQQVTLSCSPISGHRSVSWYQQTPGQGLQFLFEYFSETQRNKGNFPGRFSGRQFSNSRSEMNVSTLELGDSALYLCASSLGTGVSYGYTFGSGTRLTVV.